The next 11 T cell receptor beta chains were all read from a single sample in a study of cytomegalovirus exposure and HLA in healthy donors. 60 Vbeta and 13 Jbeta primers were used in PCR. Assay: immunoSEQ multiplex PCR; the TCRdb copy retains only in-frame clones and omits some. Of 200,000 or so clones listed, under 85% are singletons. Sequences were obtained from PBMCs. The origin of the receptors is a man in his fifties or sixties in good health and CMV-seronegative.

The chain combines TRBV19 with TRBJ1-5; D may be TRBD1 (6 bases). Germline loops: CDR1 LNHDA, CDR2 SQIVND (reference sequence). V lost 3 bases and J lost 3, with 12 bases in between. The CDR3 has 15 residues. The CDR3, as DNA: TGTGCCAGTAGTATTCGGGGGGCCCTCAATCAGCCCCAGCATTTT. It yields the protein CASSIRGALNQPQHF.

CDR3 region: CASSERAGGNSPLHF. The CDR3 DNA reads as TGTGCCAGCAGTGAAAGGGCAGGAGGGAATTCACCCCTCCACTTT. J is TRBJ1-6 and V is TRBV6-1, with unresolved D. The CDR3 totals 15 residues. Germline CDR1 reads MNHNS; CDR2 reads SASEGT. V dropped 2 bases and J dropped 7 bases, with 12 bases sitting between them.

The chain carries TRBV28 and TRBJ2-7; 8 bases are shared with TRBD1. Germline trimming cut 0 bases from V and 6 bases from J; bases unmatched to any gene: 4. This CDR3 region has 14 residues. Per germline, CDR1 MDHEN and CDR2 SYDVKM. The CDR3 loop is CASSLWTGVGEQYF. In nucleotides, the CDR3 is TGTGCCAGCAGTTTATGGACAGGGGTTGGCGAGCAGTACTTC.

The J gene is TRBJ1-5, the V gene TRBV11-2, with D perhaps TRBD1 (6 bases). This CDR3 has 16 amino acids. Trimming removed 1 base from V and 7 bases from J, with 17 bases in between. Looked up from germline, CDR1 is SGHAT and CDR2 is FQNNGV. The CDR3 DNA reads as TGTGCCAGCAGCTTAGGGGGACATCAGGGGCAACAGCCCCAGCATTTT. The encoded protein is CASSLGGHQGQQPQHF.

The chain couples TRBV10-3 to TRBJ1-1; D remains unclear. CDR1 ENHRY and CDR2 SYGVKD come from the germline V gene. This CDR3 has 10 amino acids. CDR3 nucleotides: TGTGCGCCCCCGGAGGGAGAAGCTTTCTTT. Protein product: CAPPEGEAFF.

The genes are TRBV29-1 and TRBJ2-7; TRBD2 might be the D (7 bases). Trimming took 8 bases from V and 5 from J, leaving 16 bases between them. The CDR3 sequence is 12 residues long. The V gene's germline CDR1 is SQVTM and CDR2 ANQGSEA. The CDR3 nucleotides read TGCAGCCCCGGCCCGGGGGGCCACGAGCAGTACTTC. Residues: CSPGPGGHEQYF.

The chain joins TRBV11-2 to TRBJ1-5; D is perhaps TRBD1 (5 bases). Germline lookup yields CDR1 SGHAT and CDR2 FQNNGV. The CDR3 totals 15 residues. V gave up 2 bases and J gave up 4 bases, with 12 bases separating them. The CDR3 region has the DNA TGTGCCAGCAGCTTACTGGGGGGGGGAAATCAGCCCCAGCATTTT. Its translation is CASSLLGGGNQPQHF.

The V call is TRBV6-5, the J call TRBJ2-3, with a weak D call TRBD1 (6 bases). The germline CDR1 and CDR2 sequences are MNHEY and SVGAGI. Trimming shortened V by 7 bases and J by 1 base, and 15 bases separated the two germline ends. The CDR3 extends over 15 amino acids. The CDR3 protein is CASKRISGGTDTQYF. The DNA of the CDR3 is TGTGCCAGCAAAAGGATCTCAGGGGGCACAGATACGCAGTATTTT.

Only a few counts were recorded for this clone. The gene calls are TRBV2 and TRBJ1-1, with D maybe TRBD1 (6 bases). Trimming removed 9 bases from V and 1 base from J, with 12 bases in between. Per germline, CDR1 SNHLY and CDR2 FYNNEI. The CDR3 contains 13 residues. The DNA of the CDR3 is TGTGCCAGTGGGACACAGGGGAACACTGAAGCTTTCTTT. Amino acids: CASGTQGNTEAFF.

The chain joins TRBV19 to TRBJ1-2; 7 bases are shared with TRBD1. Unmatched junction bases numbered 4, after V lost 2 bases and J lost 4 bases. The CDR3 runs 14 residues. Germline V gene sequence: CDR1 LNHDA, CDR2 SQIVND (reference sequence). CDR3 DNA: TGTGCCAGTAGTATAACAGGGGCGACCTATGGCTACACCTTC. It encodes CASSITGATYGYTF. Variable domain in full (rest from reference TRBV19 and TRBJ1-2): DGGITQSPKYLFRKEGQNVTLSCEQNLNHDAMYWYRQDPGQGLRLIYYSQIVNDFQKGDIAEGYSVSREKKESFPLTVTSAQKNPTAFYLCASSITGATYGYTFGSGTRLTVV.

The chain employs TRBV7-9 and TRBJ2-5; TRBD1 matches at 9 bases. The ends lost 3 bases at V and 5 bases at J; junction bases unmatched: 7. This CDR3 comprises 15 residues. Germline CDR1 reads SEHNR; CDR2 reads FQNEAQ (reference sequence). The CDR3 spells CASSFGGQGMETQYF. CDR3 coding DNA: TGTGCCAGCAGCTTCGGTGGACAGGGGATGGAGACCCAGTACTTC.